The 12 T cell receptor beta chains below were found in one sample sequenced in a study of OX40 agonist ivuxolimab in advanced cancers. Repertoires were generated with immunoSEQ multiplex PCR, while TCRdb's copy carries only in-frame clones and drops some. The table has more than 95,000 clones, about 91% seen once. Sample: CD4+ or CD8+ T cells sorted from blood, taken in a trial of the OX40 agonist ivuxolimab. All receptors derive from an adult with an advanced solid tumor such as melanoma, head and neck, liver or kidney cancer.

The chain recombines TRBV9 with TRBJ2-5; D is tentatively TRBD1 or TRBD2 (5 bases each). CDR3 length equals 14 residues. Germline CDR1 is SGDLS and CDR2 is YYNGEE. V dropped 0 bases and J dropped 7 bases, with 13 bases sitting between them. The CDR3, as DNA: TGTGCCAGCAGCGTAGCCGGGACGACGCGGACCCAGTACTTC. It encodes CASSVAGTTRTQYF.

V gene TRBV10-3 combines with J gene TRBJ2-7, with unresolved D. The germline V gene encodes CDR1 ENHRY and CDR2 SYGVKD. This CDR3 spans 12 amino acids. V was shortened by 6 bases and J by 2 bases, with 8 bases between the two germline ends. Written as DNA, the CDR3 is TGTGCCATCAGCCCTGATCCCTACGAGCAGTACTTC. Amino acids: CAISPDPYEQYF.

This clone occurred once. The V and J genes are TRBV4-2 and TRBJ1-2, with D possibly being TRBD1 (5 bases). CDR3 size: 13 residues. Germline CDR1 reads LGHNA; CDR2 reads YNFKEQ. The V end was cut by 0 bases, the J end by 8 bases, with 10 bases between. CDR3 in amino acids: CASSQDAGYGYTF. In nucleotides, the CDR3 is TGTGCCAGCAGCCAAGATGCAGGGTACGGCTACACCTTC.

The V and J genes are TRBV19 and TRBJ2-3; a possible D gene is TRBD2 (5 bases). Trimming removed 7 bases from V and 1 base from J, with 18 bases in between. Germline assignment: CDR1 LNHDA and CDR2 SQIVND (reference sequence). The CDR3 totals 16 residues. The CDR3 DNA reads TGTGCCAGTACCGATAACCCCCGGGGTGGCACAGATACGCAGTATTTT. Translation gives CASTDNPRGGTDTQYF.

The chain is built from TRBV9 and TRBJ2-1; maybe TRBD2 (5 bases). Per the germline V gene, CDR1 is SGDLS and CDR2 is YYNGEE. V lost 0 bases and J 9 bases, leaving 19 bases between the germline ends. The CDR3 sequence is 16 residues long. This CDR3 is CASSVDASLVRSEQFF. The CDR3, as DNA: TGTGCCAGCAGCGTAGATGCTAGCTTAGTTCGAAGTGAGCAGTTCTTC.

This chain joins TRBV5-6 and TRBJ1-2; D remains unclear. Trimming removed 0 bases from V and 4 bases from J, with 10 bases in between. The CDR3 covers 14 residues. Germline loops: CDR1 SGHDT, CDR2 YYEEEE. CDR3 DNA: TGTGCCAGCAGCTTGGACAGAAAGATCTATGGCTACACCTTC. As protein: CASSLDRKIYGYTF.

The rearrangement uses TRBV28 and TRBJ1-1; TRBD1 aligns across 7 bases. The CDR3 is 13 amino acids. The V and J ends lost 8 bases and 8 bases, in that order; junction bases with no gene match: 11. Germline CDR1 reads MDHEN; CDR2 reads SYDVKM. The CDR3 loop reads CASYPKPGGEAFF. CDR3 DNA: TGTGCCAGCTACCCTAAGCCAGGGGGAGAAGCTTTCTTT.

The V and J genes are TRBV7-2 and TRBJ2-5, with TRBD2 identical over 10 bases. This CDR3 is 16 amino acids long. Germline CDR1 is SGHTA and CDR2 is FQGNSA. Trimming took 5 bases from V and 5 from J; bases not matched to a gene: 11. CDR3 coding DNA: TGTGCCAGCAGCCCGGGCACCCTAGCGGGAGTGGAGACCCAGTACTTC. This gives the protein CASSPGTLAGVETQYF.

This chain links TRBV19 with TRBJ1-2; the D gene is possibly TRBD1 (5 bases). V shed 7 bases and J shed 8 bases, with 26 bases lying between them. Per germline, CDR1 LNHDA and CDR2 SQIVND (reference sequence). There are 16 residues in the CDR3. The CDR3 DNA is TGTGCCAGTACCAAGCCCGGTACAGGCTCCACGGGGGGCTACACCTTC. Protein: CASTKPGTGSTGGYTF.

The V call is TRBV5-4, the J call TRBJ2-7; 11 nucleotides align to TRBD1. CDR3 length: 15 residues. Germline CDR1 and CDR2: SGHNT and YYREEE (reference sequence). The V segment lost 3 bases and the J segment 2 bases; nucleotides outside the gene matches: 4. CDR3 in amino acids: CASSSPGQGAYEQYF. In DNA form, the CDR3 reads TGTGCCAGCAGCTCACCGGGACAGGGGGCCTACGAGCAGTACTTC.

For the CDR3, the DNA is TGTGCCAGCAGCTTACTCAGGTCCTACAATGAGCAGTTCTTC. As protein: CASSLLRSYNEQFF. The chain links TRBV7-9 to TRBJ2-1; D call uncertain. The CDR3 is made up of 14 amino acids. Germline-derived CDR1 and CDR2 are SEHNR and FQNEAQ (reference sequence). V was cut by 2 bases and J by 1 base, with 6 bases left in between.

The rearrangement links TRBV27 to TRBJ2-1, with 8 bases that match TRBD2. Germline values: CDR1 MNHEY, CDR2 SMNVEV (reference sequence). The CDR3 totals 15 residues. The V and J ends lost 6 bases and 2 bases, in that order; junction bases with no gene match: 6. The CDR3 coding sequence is TGTGCCAGCAGAAGAGCGGGAGACCCCTACAATGAGCAGTTCTTC. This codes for CASRRAGDPYNEQFF.